One sample yielded the 18 T cell receptor beta chains listed below, sequenced in a study of blood T cell repertoires in COVID-19. TCRdb keeps only in-frame clones here, not all; method: immunoSEQ multiplex PCR. The data show roughly 250,000 clones, with approximately 84% seen just once and about 3.3% held by the top ten. The sequenced sample was PBMCs or T cells enriched from blood (not recorded which). These TCRs come from a woman aged 40-49 years with acute COVID-19.

This clone was seen once. The chain joins TRBV2 to TRBJ2-7; 8 bases are a match to TRBD1. The CDR3 is made up of 14 amino acids. Trimming at V came to 3 bases and at J to 5 bases, leaving 6 bases not matched to a gene. The germline V gene has CDR1 SNHLY and CDR2 FYNNEI. The CDR3 is CASSDDRGYNEQYF. CDR3 nucleotides: TGTGCCAGCAGTGACGACAGGGGTTACAACGAGCAGTACTTC.

This chain uses TRBV5-1 with TRBJ1-5; D might be TRBD1 (5 bases). With 2 bases removed from V and 5 bases from J, the gap between germline ends came to 14 bases. This CDR3 contains 15 residues. The V gene's germline CDR1 is SGHRS and CDR2 YFSETQ. The CDR3 spells CASSLGQGWHQPQHF. DNA of the CDR3: TGCGCCAGCAGCTTAGGGCAGGGCTGGCATCAGCCCCAGCATTTT.

The CDR3 DNA is TGTGCCAGCAGCGTAGGGGCAGGGTCTACTGAAAAACTGTTTTTT. It translates to CASSVGAGSTEKLFF. The V and J genes are TRBV9 and TRBJ1-4; perhaps TRBD1 as D (5 bases). V dropped 0 bases and J dropped 7 bases, with 13 bases sitting between them. The CDR3 has 15 amino acids. Germline V gene data show CDR1 as SGDLS and CDR2 as YYNGEE.

The J gene is TRBJ1-3, the V gene TRBV10-3; the D is unclear. CDR3 length: 15 amino acids. The germline V gene has CDR1 ENHRY and CDR2 SYGVKD. The V and J ends lost 0 bases and 2 bases respectively, with 8 bases between them. CDR3 DNA sequence: TGTGCCATCAGTGAGTCAGGAGGCACTGGAAACACCATATATTTT. Encoded protein: CAISESGGTGNTIYF.

The V call is TRBV7-8, the J call TRBJ2-2, with 10 positions matching TRBD1. V lost 5 bases to trimming and J lost 6 bases; unmatched junction nucleotides: 6. From germline, CDR1 is SGHVS and CDR2 FQNEAQ. CDR3 size: 15 residues. The CDR3 coding sequence is TGTGCCAGCAGCCTAACCGGGACAGGGGCCGGGGAGCTGTTTTTT. Translating gives CASSLTGTGAGELFF.

The chain uses TRBV5-4 and TRBJ1-4; D uncertain. V was cut by 4 bases and J by 5 bases, with 18 bases left in between. This CDR3 is built from 16 residues. Per the germline V gene, CDR1 is SGHNT and CDR2 is YYREEE (reference sequence). This chain's CDR3 is CASSVDAGRGNEKLFF. DNA of the CDR3: TGTGCCAGCAGCGTGGACGCCGGGCGGGGAAATGAAAAACTGTTTTTT. Full variable domain (rest looked up from reference TRBV5-4 and TRBJ1-4): ETGVTQSPTHLIKTRGQQVTLRCSSQSGHNTVSWYQQALGQGPQFIFQYYREEENGRGNFPPRFSGLQFPNYSSELNVNALELDDSALYLCASSVDAGRGNEKLFFGSGTQLSVL.

V is TRBV27 and J is TRBJ2-2; D possibly corresponds to TRBD2 (5 bases). Between the trimmed V and J ends, which lost 5 bases and 6 bases, there was a span of 10 bases. There are 13 residues in the CDR3. Germline CDR1 is MNHEY and CDR2 is SMNVEV (reference sequence). The CDR3 loop is CASSTAGAGELFF. The DNA of the CDR3 is TGTGCCAGCAGTACCGCCGGGGCCGGGGAGCTGTTTTTT.

J is TRBJ2-7 and V is TRBV11-3; D ambiguous. Germline V lookup: CDR1 SGHNT, CDR2 YENEEA. The CDR3 is made up of 14 amino acids. V dropped 2 bases and J dropped 0 bases, with 8 bases sitting between them. The CDR3, as DNA: TGTGCCAGCAGCTTAAGTAGCCGCTCCTACGAGCAGTACTTC. This translates into CASSLSSRSYEQYF.

The chain combines TRBV5-1 with TRBJ2-7; weak D call: TRBD2 (6 bases). The CDR3 runs to 14 residues. V was clipped by 4 bases and J by 2 bases, with 13 bases between them. Germline V gene lookup returns CDR1 SGHRS and CDR2 YFSETQ. CDR3 nucleotide sequence: TGCGCCAGCAGCGCAACTAGCTTCACCTACGAGCAGTACTTC. Protein sequence: CASSATSFTYEQYF. Full variable domain (outside the CDR3, taken from reference TRBV5-1 and TRBJ2-7): KAGVTQTPRYLIKTRGQQVTLSCSPISGHRSVSWYQQTPGQGLQFLFEYFSETQRNKGNFPGRFSGRQFSNSRSEMNVSTLELGDSALYLCASSATSFTYEQYFGPGTRLTVT.

This clone occurred a few times. The chain employs TRBV11-2 and TRBJ2-3; 11 bases map to TRBD1. The germline gives CDR1 SGHAT, CDR2 FQNNGV. This CDR3 comprises 18 residues. J was trimmed by 0 bases and V by 3 bases; bases with no gene match: 8. CDR3 bases: TGTGCCAGCAGCTTCCATAGGGGGACAGGGGGAAGCACAGATACGCAGTATTTT. Its protein product is CASSFHRGTGGSTDTQYF.

This clone was seen only once. The CDR3 bases are TGTGCCAGCAGTTTATTTTCGTGGACAGGGGACCACCACTTCTCCCGCACAGATACGCAGTATTTT. It yields the protein CASSLFSWTGDHHFSRTDTQYF. The chain couples TRBV27 to TRBJ2-3; 9 bases match TRBD1. The CDR3 totals 22 residues. V was pared by 1 base and J by 1 base, with 21 bases of the junction left unmatched. Germline loops: CDR1 MNHEY, CDR2 SMNVEV (reference sequence).

CDR3 sequence: CASSEGGMGSYEQYF. The CDR3 bases are TGTGCCAGCAGTGAAGGCGGGATGGGGAGCTACGAGCAGTACTTC. The genes are TRBV6-1 and TRBJ2-7, with D tentatively TRBD2 (6 bases). Germline loops: CDR1 MNHNS, CDR2 SASEGT. The CDR3 loop spans 15 amino acids. V was pared by 1 base and J by 3 bases, with 13 bases between.

The chain recombines TRBV7-3 with TRBJ2-1; TRBD2 agrees at 10 bases. This CDR3 has 16 amino acids. CDR1 and CDR2 from the germline V gene are SGHTA and FQGTGA. V shed 0 bases, J shed 3 bases, and the junction held 2 bases outside the gene matches. CDR3 in DNA: TGTGCCAGCAGCTTAACCGGACTAGCGGACTACAATGAGCAGTTCTTC. It translates to CASSLTGLADYNEQFF.

The chain carries TRBV7-8 and TRBJ2-5, with 8 bases fitting TRBD1. Germline V CDR1 and CDR2: SGHVS, FQNEAQ. V trimming: 4 bases; J trimming: 2 bases; junction bases outside the gene matches: 6. This CDR3 is built from 15 residues. CDR3 DNA: TGTGCCAGCAGCTCTGGACAGGGCTCACAAGAGACCCAGTACTTC. It encodes CASSSGQGSQETQYF.

On this clone: Its ends do not fully match the called genes, so a read error is possible. The V call is TRBV7-7, the J call TRBJ2-1; 7 positions match TRBD2. CDR1 and CDR2 (germline): SSHAT, FNYEAQ (reference sequence). This CDR3 contains 14 residues. The chain's CDR3 is CASSPTSTSNEQFF. CDR3 nucleotides: TGTGCTAGCAGCCCGACTAGCACATCCAATGAGCAGTTCTTC. The whole variable domain, remainder taken from reference TRBV7-7 and TRBJ2-1, is GAGVSQSPRYKVTKRGQDVTLRCDPISSHATLYWYQQALGQGPEFLTYFNYEAQPDKSGLPSDRFSAERPEGSISTLTIQRTEQRDSAMYRCASSPTSTSNEQFFGPGTRLTVL.

This clone was detected only a few times. The chain joins TRBV19 to TRBJ2-7; 13 nucleotides line up with TRBD2. Per the germline V gene, CDR1 is LNHDA and CDR2 is SQIVND (reference sequence). The J segment lost 5 bases and the V segment lost 5 bases, leaving 6 bases of the junction unmatched. This CDR3 contains 15 residues. Here the CDR3 reads CASSARTSGSHEQYF. Here the CDR3 DNA reads TGTGCCAGTAGTGCCCGGACTAGCGGGAGCCACGAGCAGTACTTC. The full variable domain, its missing parts supplied by reference TRBV19 and TRBJ2-7, is DGGITQSPKYLFRKEGQNVTLSCEQNLNHDAMYWYRQDPGQGLRLIYYSQIVNDFQKGDIAEGYSVSREKKESFPLTVTSAQKNPTAFYLCASSARTSGSHEQYFGPGTRLTVT.

This clone was picked up a small number of times. The chain couples TRBV7-3 to TRBJ1-1; D perhaps matches TRBD1 (6 bases). CDR1 is SGHTA, CDR2 FQGTGA, per germline. Trimming left V 5 bases short and J 4 bases short, with 11 bases between. The CDR3 is 13 amino acids. The CDR3 DNA reads TGTGCCAGCAGCAAACAGGGTGGCACTGAAGCTTTCTTT. Protein product: CASSKQGGTEAFF.

This clone showed up just once. The chain has TRBV19 and TRBJ2-3, with 7 bases identical to TRBD1. V shed 6 bases and J 3 bases; nucleotides not matched to a gene: 6. Germline CDR1 reads LNHDA; CDR2 reads SQIVND (reference sequence). The CDR3 is 14 residues long. DNA of the CDR3: TGTGCCAGTAGGGACAGGACGAAAACAGATACGCAGTATTTT. Translating it yields CASRDRTKTDTQYF.